Below, 10 T cell receptor beta chains from the same sample are listed, as sequenced in a study of identical twins. TCRdb independently ran MiXCR on the 5' RACE reads; one entry per CDR3 protein. The table records 1.5 million to 2 million distinct CDR3 sequences, roughly 35% of them present only once. The sequenced sample was cord blood. Source of these receptors: a newborn girl in good health.

Of note for this clonotype: Mismatch with germline at one junction end may stem from a read error. J is TRBJ2-1 and V is TRBV5-5; D not resolved. This CDR3 is 15 amino acids long. Looked up from germline, CDR1 is SGHKS and CDR2 is YYEKEE (reference sequence). DNA for the CDR3: TGTGCCGGCAGCTTGGCAATAGGGAACTACAATGAGCAGTTCTTC. Protein product: CAGSLAIGNYNEQFF.

This clonotype was seen only a few times. V and J are TRBV27 and TRBJ2-7, with TRBD2 matching 8 bases. Germline lookup yields CDR1 MNHEY and CDR2 SMNVEV (reference sequence). Unmatched junction bases numbered 9, after V lost 7 bases and J lost 4 bases. This CDR3 is 14 amino acids long. The CDR3 sequence is CASTPSGSGYEQYF. The CDR3 DNA reads TGTGCCAGCACCCCGAGCGGGAGTGGGTACGAGCAGTACTTC.

The V and J genes are TRBV20-1 and TRBJ1-1; no definite D call. The V end was cut by 2 bases, the J end by 13 bases, with 11 bases between. Germline assignment: CDR1 DFQATT and CDR2 SNEGSKA (reference sequence). The CDR3 is 10 residues long. The CDR3 DNA reads TGCAGTGCTAGAAGGCTATACGATTTCTTT. Residues: CSARRLYDFF.

On this clonotype itself: One junction end does not reproduce the germline sequence, and a read error may be involved. The CDR3 loop reads CANNGPGANVLIF. CDR3 DNA sequence: TGTGCCAATAATGGGCCTGGGGCCAACGTCCTGATTTTC. The chain carries TRBV12-3 or TRBV12-4 and TRBJ2-6; perhaps TRBD1 as D (5 bases). CDR3 length: 13 residues.

The V call is TRBV20-1, the J call TRBJ2-5, with TRBD1 matching 12 bases. Judging by the DNA end, TRBJ2-7 fits better; the J call may be wrong. Per the germline V gene, CDR1 is DFQATT and CDR2 is SNEGSKA (reference sequence). This CDR3 spans 14 amino acids. The CDR3 is CSASLGTGGCEQYF. In DNA form, the CDR3 reads TGCAGTGCTAGCTTAGGGACAGGGGGCTGCGAGCAGTACTTC.

The table lists this clonotype with many counts. This chain connects TRBV5-1 to TRBJ1-2; 10 bases agree with TRBD1. The CDR3 has 14 amino acids. The J segment lost 4 bases and the V segment lost 4 bases, leaving 4 bases of the junction unmatched. Germline-derived CDR1 and CDR2 are SGHRS and YFSETQ. The CDR3 sequence is CASSAGTGVYGYTF. In DNA form, the CDR3 reads TGCGCCAGCAGCGCCGGGACAGGGGTCTATGGCTACACCTTC.

V usage is TRBV27 and J usage is TRBJ1-1; D call uncertain. V shed 8 bases and J shed 4 bases, with 11 bases lying between them. The CDR3 consists of 12 residues. Looked up from germline, CDR1 is MNHEY and CDR2 is SMNVEV (reference sequence). CDR3 sequence reads: CASRGKGTEAFF. The CDR3 DNA follows: TGTGCCAGCCGAGGGAAGGGCACTGAAGCTTTCTTT.

This clonotype was observed a handful of times. The chain recombines TRBV20-1 with TRBJ2-1; TRBD2 aligns across 7 bases. From germline, CDR1 is DFQATT and CDR2 SNEGSKA (reference sequence). Losses at the gene ends were 1 base for V and 0 bases for J; bases not matched to a gene: 6. The CDR3 is made up of 16 amino acids. CDR3 coding DNA: TGCAGTGCTAGAGCTACAATAGCGGGCTCCTACAATGAGCAGTTCTTC. Translated, it gives CSARATIAGSYNEQFF.

This clonotype was found a few times. The chain links TRBV21-1 to TRBJ2-7; the table's D call, TRBD1, has no DNA check behind it. TRBV21-1 counts as a pseudogene. This CDR3 region has 14 residues. The CDR3 here is CASSIDRGVTEQYF. CDR3 nucleotides: TGTGCCAGCAGCATTGACAGGGGGGTAACCGAGCAGTACTTC.

Ten or more counts support this clonotype. The chain carries TRBV10-3 and TRBJ2-5; D is unresolved. The CDR3 consists of 15 residues. CDR1 is ENHRY, CDR2 SYGVKD, per germline. Trimming pared 0 bases from V and 6 bases from J, leaving 14 bases between. The CDR3 coding sequence is TGTGCCATCAGTGAGTCCGATTCGGGCACGAAGACCCAGTACTTC. Translating it yields CAISESDSGTKTQYF.